Described below is a single T cell receptor (beta chain) sequence and its context. Its antigen is undetermined. TCRdb analysed the RT-PCR reads with MiXCR anew, one entry per CDR3 protein. Found here are 560,000 or so distinct CDR3 sequences, around 8% of them singletons; the top ten hold 10% to 15%. This sample was taken from a study of response to subunit inactivated influenza vaccine. Regarding the study as a whole: It was the authors' suggestion that each seasonal influenza vaccination recruits few new T cells.

V lost 4 bases and J 6 bases, leaving 16 bases between the germline ends. The CDR3 loop spans 15 amino acids. This sequence joins TRBV12-3 or TRBV12-4 and TRBJ2-1; D uncertain. The specimen was PBMCs from blood, collected less than 30 months after vaccination. This receptor was obtained from a man between 50 and 69 years old who received an inactivated influenza vaccine. This CDR3 is CASSSRQDHGNEQFF. DNA of the CDR3: TGTGCCAGCAGTTCCCGGCAGGATCATGGCAATGAGCAGTTCTTC.